One and the same sample provided the 16 T cell receptor beta chains below, sequenced in a study of blood T cells in healthy people across ages. A second PCR, run for roughly 7 to 11 cycles, used a sample-barcoded 5' primer plus a J-beta primer mix. TCRdb redid the calling of the 5' RACE reads with MiXCR, one entry per CDR3 protein. Among roughly 680,000 distinct CDR3 sequences listed, roughly 21% were seen once. Material for sequencing was blood. These receptors all stem from a man between 65 and 85 years old in good health.

This clonotype was recorded a few times. This sequence joins TRBV27 and TRBJ2-1; D is undetermined. The germline gives CDR1 MNHEY, CDR2 SMNVEV (reference sequence). CDR3 size: 14 residues. V gave up 4 bases and J gave up 4 bases, with 11 bases separating them. In DNA form, the CDR3 reads TGTGCCAGCAGTTCGATTACCACTTACAATGAGCAGTTCTTC. It is translated as CASSSITTYNEQFF.

The V call is TRBV12-3 or TRBV12-4, the J call TRBJ1-2; TRBD1 agrees at 8 bases. Trimming took 2 bases from V and 6 from J; bases not matched to a gene: 8. The CDR3 covers 15 residues. The CDR3 loop reads CASSLRRMDRDGYTF. In nucleotides, the CDR3 is TGTGCCAGCAGTTTAAGGAGAATGGACAGGGATGGCTACACCTTC.

The chain joins TRBV10-3 to TRBJ1-1; D gene unclear. Trimming stripped 0 bases from V and 0 bases from J, with 5 bases between. CDR1 and CDR2 (germline): ENHRY, SYGVKD. The CDR3 covers 14 residues. The CDR3 DNA follows: TGTGCCATCAGTGAGTCGGCTATGAACACTGAAGCTTTCTTT. Protein: CAISESAMNTEAFF.

This clonotype was detected ten times or more. In DNA, the CDR3 is TGCGCCAGCAGCTCCGGACCGACCGGGGAGCTGTTTTTT. This gives the protein CASSSGPTGELFF. This rearrangement joins TRBV5-1 to TRBJ2-2, with D unclear. The CDR3 is 13 residues long. Germline V CDR1 and CDR2: SGHRS, YFSETQ. The germline V and J ends were trimmed by 3 bases and 5 bases, with 8 bases remaining between them.

This clonotype was seen a handful of times. The chain employs TRBV15 and TRBJ1-6; no definite D call. The CDR3 extends over 16 amino acids. V lost 1 base to trimming and J lost 7 bases, with 14 bases between them. Germline loops: CDR1 LNHNV, CDR2 YYDKDF (reference sequence). The CDR3 sequence: CATSRVRQANNSPLHF. CDR3 nucleotide sequence: TGTGCCACCAGCAGAGTTCGGCAGGCAAACAATTCACCCCTCCACTTT.

This clonotype occurred a few times. This chain uses TRBV9 with TRBJ1-5; D may be TRBD1 (5 bases). This CDR3 has 15 amino acids. V dropped 3 bases and J dropped 3 bases, with 13 bases sitting between them. Germline CDR1 SGDLS, CDR2 YYNGEE. The CDR3 spells CASSAGLGTNQPQHF. For the CDR3, the DNA is TGTGCCAGCAGCGCGGGACTGGGAACCAATCAGCCCCAGCATTTT. The full variable domain, completed using reference TRBV9 and TRBJ1-5, is DSGVTQTPKHLITATGQRVTLRCSPRSGDLSVYWYQQSLDQGLQFLIQYYNGEERAKGNILERFSAQQFPDLHSELNLSSLELGDSALYFCASSAGLGTNQPQHFGDGTRLSIL.

This clonotype has more than one count but fewer than ten. The chain joins TRBV7-2 to TRBJ2-5; 8 bases agree with TRBD2. This CDR3 is 16 amino acids long. Germline trimming cut 5 bases from V and 5 bases from J; bases unmatched to any gene: 13. In germline, CDR1 is SGHTA, CDR2 FQGNSA. CDR3 protein: CASSRLLAGFEETQYF. CDR3 sequence (DNA): TGTGCCAGCAGCCGTCTGTTAGCGGGATTCGAGGAGACCCAGTACTTC.

The CDR3 coding sequence is TGTGCCACCAGTCCCACTAGCGGGAGGAATACCGGGGAGCTGTTTTTT. It codes for CATSPTSGRNTGELFF. The chain is built from TRBV24-1 and TRBJ2-2; 12 bases map to TRBD2. Germline V gene data show CDR1 as KGHDR and CDR2 as SFDVKD. The trim removed 6 bases at V and 5 bases at J, leaving 6 bases unmatched. This CDR3 is 16 amino acids long.

This clonotype has only a few counts. The chain combines TRBV12-3 or TRBV12-4 with TRBJ2-1; D might be TRBD2 (6 bases). V lost 1 base and J 5 bases, leaving 12 bases between the germline ends. The CDR3 spans 15 residues. The CDR3 is CASSLGLAANNEQFF. CDR3 bases: TGTGCCAGCAGTTTAGGATTAGCGGCGAACAATGAGCAGTTCTTC.

The DNA of the CDR3 is TGTGCCAGCAGCTTAGTGAACAGGGCGACTGAAGCTTTCTTT. Its protein is CASSLVNRATEAFF. The chain is built from TRBV7-2 and TRBJ1-1; maybe TRBD1 (6 bases). CDR3 length: 14 amino acids. Germline CDR1 and CDR2: SGHTA and FQGNSA. Trimming took off 1 base at V and 5 bases at J, with 11 bases between the two ends.

This clonotype has at least ten counts. The chain carries TRBV14 and TRBJ2-3, with no clear D. The germline V gene encodes CDR1 SGHDN and CDR2 FVKESK. V lost 4 bases and J lost 1, with 9 bases in between. The CDR3 has 14 amino acids. DNA of the CDR3: TGTGCCAGCAGCCGATCAGGTCGCACAGATACGCAGTATTTT. Translation: CASSRSGRTDTQYF.

The chain has TRBV12-5 and TRBJ2-4, with 9 bases lining up with TRBD2. Looked up from germline, CDR1 is LGHNT and CDR2 is FRNRAP. V shed 1 base and J 7 bases; nucleotides not matched to a gene: 2. The CDR3 loop spans 14 amino acids. The chain's CDR3 is CASGLGSGSNIQYF. CDR3 coding DNA: TGTGCTAGTGGTTTGGGTAGCGGGAGCAACATTCAGTACTTC. Drawing the rest from reference TRBV12-5 and TRBJ2-4, the complete variable domain is DARVTQTPRHKVTEMGQEVTMRCQPILGHNTVFWYRQTMMQGLELLAYFRNRAPLDDSGMPKDRFSAEMPDATLATLKIQPSEPRDSAVYFCASGLGSGSNIQYFGAGTRLSVL.

The chain links TRBV5-1 to TRBJ2-1, with a tentative D call TRBD2 (5 bases). This CDR3 is built from 14 residues. CDR1 is SGHRS and CDR2 is YFSETQ in the germline V gene. Trimming removed 4 bases from V and 6 bases from J, with 14 bases in between. In DNA, the CDR3 is TGCGCCAGCAGCCGCGTGGCGGGCCTCAATGAGCAGTTCTTC. This encodes CASSRVAGLNEQFF.

The rearrangement links TRBV20-1 to TRBJ2-3, with TRBD2 identical over 10 bases. Germline assignment: CDR1 DFQATT and CDR2 SNEGSKA (reference sequence). After removal of 6 bases from V and 2 bases from J, the junction contained 14 bases not matched to a gene. This CDR3 comprises 17 residues. The CDR3 sequence: CSASLIWSGGATDTQYF. The CDR3 DNA reads TGCAGTGCCTCCCTTATTTGGAGCGGGGGGGCCACAGATACGCAGTATTTT.

This chain connects TRBV2 to TRBJ1-3; D remains ambiguous. Germline V CDR1 and CDR2: SNHLY, FYNNEI. The CDR3 is 15 residues long. V was shortened by 4 bases and J by 0 bases, with 10 bases between the two germline ends. DNA of the CDR3: TGTGCCAGCAGTGCCGAATCGGCCTCTGGAAACACCATATATTTT. Translating it yields CASSAESASGNTIYF.

V usage is TRBV7-2 and J usage is TRBJ2-5, with a weak D call TRBD2 (6 bases). This CDR3 contains 15 residues. The ends were cut back, 3 bases at V and 0 bases at J, with 11 bases in the middle. Germline assignment: CDR1 SGHTA and CDR2 FQGNSA. CDR3 loop: CASSFDAGHQETQYF. Written as DNA, the CDR3 is TGTGCCAGCAGCTTTGACGCGGGGCACCAAGAGACCCAGTACTTC.